Listed below are T cell receptor beta chains from one sample, sequenced in a study of shared clonotypes between healthy human individuals. The repertoire was sequenced with immunoSEQ multiplex PCR; TCRdb's copy has only in-frame clones and lacks some. The sample yields some 630,000 clones, approximately 96% seen once. Sample: naive CD8+ T cells sorted from blood. Every receptor here comes from a woman aged 30 to 39 in good health. Both conserved end residues are part of each CDR3. The order of the fields is CDR3 DNA, CDR3 protein, J gene, D gene, clone size, V gene. The D gene is left open where the match is weak. Clone sizes are given selectively: once, few, many, or a class where the clone is expanded.

DNA: TGTGCCAGCAGTTTGTCGTTGGTTAGGCCTTTCTTT; CDR3: CASSLSLVRPFF; J: TRBJ1-1; D: .; size: .; V: TRBV28
DNA: TGTGCCAGTGGGAGAGGGACAGGGGAGAATGAGCAGTTCTTC; CDR3: CASGRGTGENEQFF; J: TRBJ2-1; D: TRBD1; size: .; V: TRBV19
DNA: TGTGCCAGCAGTCCAGCGGGGAGCTCCTACAATGAGCAGTTCTTC; CDR3: CASSPAGSSYNEQFF; J: TRBJ2-1; D: TRBD2; size: .; V: TRBV27
DNA: TGTGCCAGCAGCCGGGAAACCTCCGAAAAACTGTTTTTT; CDR3: CASSRETSEKLFF; J: TRBJ1-4; D: .; size: once; V: TRBV7-9
DNA: TGTGCCAGCAGCTTAGGGGCATCAAGGACAGATACGCAGTATTTT; CDR3: CASSLGASRTDTQYF; J: TRBJ2-3; D: .; size: .; V: TRBV11-3
DNA: TGTGCCAGCAGTGGAGGCTGGGGAGGTCAGCCCCAGCATTTT; CDR3: CASSGGWGGQPQHF; J: TRBJ1-5; D: .; size: once; V: TRBV28
DNA: TGCGCCAGCAGCTTGGGAGGGAGGGGAGAAGAGACCCAGTACTTC; CDR3: CASSLGGRGEETQYF; J: TRBJ2-5; D: TRBD2; size: .; V: TRBV5-1
DNA: TGTGCCAGTAGTATAGCGGTCGGGGCCTACGAGCAGTACTTC; CDR3: CASSIAVGAYEQYF; J: TRBJ2-7; D: .; size: .; V: TRBV19
DNA: TGTGCCAGCAGCGGGGGGAGCCTTAGTAGAGATACGCAGTATTTT; CDR3: CASSGGSLSRDTQYF; J: TRBJ2-3; D: .; size: once; V: TRBV13
DNA: TGTGCCAGCAGTTTATCGGGCGGAAGGGGGAACACTGAAGCTTTCTTT; CDR3: CASSLSGGRGNTEAFF; J: TRBJ1-1; D: .; size: .; V: TRBV27
DNA: TGTGCCAGCAGCCAGTCCAAGGGACAGGGGGTGGGCTACACCTTC; CDR3: CASSQSKGQGVGYTF; J: TRBJ1-2; D: TRBD1; size: .; V: TRBV4-2
DNA: TGTGCCAGCAGCCTTGGAGGAGAGGCAACTAATGAAAAACTGTTTTTT; CDR3: CASSLGGEATNEKLFF; J: TRBJ1-4; D: .; size: .; V: TRBV14
DNA: TGTGCCAGCAGTTACCAGGGTACCTACGAGCAGTACTTC; CDR3: CASSYQGTYEQYF; J: TRBJ2-7; D: .; size: .; V: TRBV27
DNA: TGTGCCAGCAGCTGGGTAGGGGGAACCCCCTACAATGAGCAGTTCTTC; CDR3: CASSWVGGTPYNEQFF; J: TRBJ2-1; D: .; size: .; V: TRBV7-9